This T cell receptor beta chain appears in the sequencing data of a study of blood T cell repertoires in COVID-19. About the study: Acute and convalescent COVID-19 samples came from the United States, Italy and Spain. PBMCs, B-cell-depleted T cells, or T cells provided the cDNA or gDNA that made up the material.

V was trimmed by 5 bases and J by 7 bases, leaving 16 bases between them. Germline V gene sequence: CDR1 SGHTS, CDR2 YDEGEE. The CDR3 is 13 amino acids. Per the original methods: Reference gene primer amplification in the assay estimated nucleated cell counts. Assay used: immunoSEQ multiplex PCR; TCRdb lists only in-frame clones, some missing. D and trimming were read from the DNA, whereas the V and J calls and clone size are those reported in that table. The table has tens of thousands of clones, approximately 91% seen once. V gene TRBV5-8 combines with J gene TRBJ2-7; possibly TRBD1 for D (6 bases). The TCR sequence derives from a man aged 65-85 years with active COVID-19. Sample: peripheral blood. CDR3: CASREDRHVEQYF. CDR3 nucleotide sequence: TGTGCCAGCAGGGAAGACAGGCACGTTGAGCAGTACTTC. Full variable domain (missing parts from reference TRBV5-8 and TRBJ2-7): EAGVTQSPTHLIKTRGQQATLRCSPISGHTSVYWYQQALGLGLQFLLWYDEGEERNRGNFPPRFSGRQFPNYSSELNVNALELEDSALYLCASREDRHVEQYFGPGTRLTVT.